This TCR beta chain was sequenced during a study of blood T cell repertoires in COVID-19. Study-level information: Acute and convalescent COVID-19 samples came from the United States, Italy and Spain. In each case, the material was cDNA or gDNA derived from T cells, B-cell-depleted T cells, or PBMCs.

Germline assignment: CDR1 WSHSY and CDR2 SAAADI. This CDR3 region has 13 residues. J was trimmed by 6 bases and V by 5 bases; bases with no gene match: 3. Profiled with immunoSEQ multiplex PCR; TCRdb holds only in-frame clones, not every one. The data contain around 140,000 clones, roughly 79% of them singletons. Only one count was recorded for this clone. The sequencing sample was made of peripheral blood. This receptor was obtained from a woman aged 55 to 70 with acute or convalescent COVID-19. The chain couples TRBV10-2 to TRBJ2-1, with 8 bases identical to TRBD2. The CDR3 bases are TGCGCCAGCAGTTCGGGACTAGGCAATGAGCAGTTCTTC. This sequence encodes CASSSGLGNEQFF.